The sequence of this T cell receptor (beta chain) was determined in a study of OX40 agonist ivuxolimab in advanced cancers. There are 14 residues in the CDR3. V lost 7 bases and J lost 2, with 14 bases in between. CDR1 and CDR2 from the germline V gene are SNHLY and FYNNEI. Clones were sequenced by immunoSEQ multiplex PCR, and TCRdb holds only the in-frame ones, with some missing. The repertoire holds 50,000 or so clones, with approximately 75% as singletons. This clone was counted a few times. Autoimmune disease history or systemic immunosuppression meant exclusion. Material: CD4+ or CD8+ T cells sorted from blood, obtained in a trial of the OX40 agonist ivuxolimab. The chain couples TRBV2 to TRBJ1-1; TRBD1 might be the D (6 bases). The sequence derives from an adult with an advanced solid tumor such as melanoma, head and neck, liver or kidney cancer. Here the CDR3 reads CASIQGLRNTEAFF. CDR3 DNA sequence: TGTGCCAGCATACAGGGATTAAGAAACACTGAAGCTTTCTTT.